These T cell receptor beta chains were read from a single sample in a study of blood T cell repertoires in COVID-19. Produced via immunoSEQ multiplex PCR; TCRdb's table is partial and in-frame only. The sample includes 40,000 to 55,000 clones, around nine tenths seen only once; the top ten take approximately 26%. The source material was peripheral blood. These receptors were taken from a human donor in a cohort sampled during active COVID-19. The CDR3 runs from the conserved cysteine through the conserved F or W. The D gene is left open where the match is weak. Part of the rows lack a size; the others show once, few, many or a class for expanded clones.

V	D	size	J	DNA	CDR3
TRBV3-1/TRBV3-2	-	-	TRBJ2-7	TGTGCCAGCAGCCATGATGGGATTGGACAGTACGAGCAGTACTTC	CASSHDGIGQYEQYF
TRBV19	-	-	TRBJ2-3	TGTGCCAGTAGGGGGCTTAGCATAGATACGCAGTATTTT	CASRGLSIDTQYF
TRBV19	TRBD2	-	TRBJ2-1	TGTGCCAGTAGTACTAGCGGGGGGGCGGGTGAGCAGTTCTTC	CASSTSGGAGEQFF
TRBV3-1/TRBV3-2	-	-	TRBJ2-3	TGTGCCAGCAGCGACAGAAGCTCTGGCACAGATACGCAGTATTTT	CASSDRSSGTDTQYF
TRBV10-2	TRBD1	-	TRBJ1-2	TGCGCCAGCAGTGACAGGGGGAATGGCTACACCTTC	CASSDRGNGYTF
TRBV7-6	TRBD1	once	TRBJ2-1	TGTGCCAGCAGCCGGGACAGGGGTAGGGGGGATGAGCAGTTCTTC	CASSRDRGRGDEQFF
TRBV12-3/TRBV12-4	-	-	TRBJ1-4	TGTGCCAGCAGGAGGGGGGGCGAAAAACTGTTTTTT	CASRRGGEKLFF
TRBV30	TRBD1	once	TRBJ1-2	TGTGCCTGGAGTGGACAGGGCCTCTATGGCTACACCTTC	CAWSGQGLYGYTF
TRBV7-2	TRBD2	-	TRBJ2-7	TGTGCCAGCAGCTTAGTATCTAGCGGGGGTTCCTCCTACGAGCAGTACTTC	CASSLVSSGGSSYEQYF
TRBV11-3	-	-	TRBJ2-5	TGTGCCAGCAGCTTAGACGGAGGGAGTCGCGAGACCCAGTACTTC	CASSLDGGSRETQYF
TRBV6-1	-	-	TRBJ2-3	TGTGCCAGCAGTGAAGCAAGGGCAGGGGGGACAGATACGCAGTATTTT	CASSEARAGGTDTQYF
TRBV5-8	TRBD2	-	TRBJ2-2	TGTGCCAGCAGCTTGGGTCGGCTAGCGGGGGTTACCGGGGAGCTGTTTTTT	CASSLGRLAGVTGELFF
TRBV5-6	TRBD2	-	TRBJ2-7	TGTGCCAGCAGCTTGGTACCAACTAGCGGGGGGGCCTACGAGCAGTACTTC	CASSLVPTSGGAYEQYF
TRBV5-4	-	-	TRBJ2-1	TGTGCCAGCAGCTTGGCGGGAGCGGACTACAATGAGCAGTTCTTC	CASSLAGADYNEQFF
TRBV4-3	TRBD1	few	TRBJ1-2	TGCGCCAGCAGCCAAGATTTCCTGCCTCGGCAGGGGGAAAACTATGGCTACACCTTC	CASSQDFLPRQGENYGYTF
TRBV7-9	-	once	TRBJ1-4	TGTGCCAGCAGCTCCGCCGGGGCAACTAATGAAAAACTGTTTTTT	CASSSAGATNEKLFF
TRBV11-3	-	-	TRBJ1-1	TGTGCCAGCAGCTCGTTGGGGGCGGGGGACACTGAAGCTTTCTTT	CASSSLGAGDTEAFF
TRBV11-2	-	-	TRBJ2-7	TGTGCCAGCAGCCGGGATTGGAATACCTACGAGCAGTACTTC	CASSRDWNTYEQYF
TRBV9	TRBD1	-	TRBJ1-1	TGTGCCAGCAGCCCCATGGACAGGGGGCCGAACACTGAAGCTTTCTTT	CASSPMDRGPNTEAFF
TRBV6-5	TRBD1	-	TRBJ1-3	TGTGCCAGCAGGGCCGGGACAGGGGTCAACACCATATATTTT	CASRAGTGVNTIYF
TRBV5-1	TRBD1	-	TRBJ2-1	TGCGCCAGCAGCTTGGACAGGGGGAATGAGCAGTTCTTC	CASSLDRGNEQFF
TRBV6-5	TRBD1	few	TRBJ1-1	TGTGCCAGCCACGAACAGGGGGGGAGGGACACTGAAGCTTTCTTT	CASHEQGGRDTEAFF
TRBV5-1	-	-	TRBJ2-1	TGCGCCAGCAGCTTGGTTAACAATGAGCAGTTCTTC	CASSLVNNEQFF
TRBV5-1	-	-	TRBJ2-1	TGCGCCAGCAGCTTGGACGGGGTCGGTAGAAATGAGCAGTTCTTC	CASSLDGVGRNEQFF
TRBV27	-	-	TRBJ1-1	TGTGCCAGCAGCCGTAACAGGCCCTCTGAAGCTTTCTTT	CASSRNRPSEAFF
TRBV4-3	-	-	TRBJ1-1	TGCGCCAGCAGCCCCTTAGGGGGAACTGAAGCTTTCTTT	CASSPLGGTEAFF
TRBV6-6	-	-	TRBJ2-2	TGTGCCAGCAGTTACTCGCGGGGGCGCACCGGGGAGCTGTTTTTT	CASSYSRGRTGELFF
TRBV6-6	TRBD2	few	TRBJ2-1	TGTGCCAGCAGCCAACATGCGGGAGCGAAGAATGAGCAGTTCTTC	CASSQHAGAKNEQFF
TRBV7-9	-	-	TRBJ1-4	TGTGCCAGCAGCCCGGACACCGAGAGGGAAAAACTGTTTTTT	CASSPDTEREKLFF
TRBV5-1	TRBD1	-	TRBJ1-1	TGCGCCAGCAGCCCCCTCAGGGGGTCTGAAGCTTTCTTT	CASSPLRGSEAFF
TRBV29-1	TRBD2	-	TRBJ2-5	TGCAGCGCCGGGGGCGGGACTAGCGGGAGTAGTAAGACCCAGTACTTC	CSAGGGTSGSSKTQYF
TRBV7-9	TRBD1	-	TRBJ1-2	TGTGCCAGCAGCTTGACAGATGGGACAGCCTATGGCTACACCTTC	CASSLTDGTAYGYTF